According to its frequency, the clone carrying this TCR beta chain is medium-sized. Its antigen is not identified. The entry originates in a study of T cell clusters in autoimmune cytopenias. The overall study: The median distinct TRB clonotype count was about 2,500 per sample, from a median 51,575 reads.

TRB was amplified by touch-down multiplex PCR, primer pools A and B combined. For each CDR3 protein, TCRdb gives one entry from its re-call of the multiplex PCR reads, without DNA. The sample data list around 9,500 distinct CDR3 sequences. Study-level findings and limits: No cluster-lack signature appeared between secondary cytopenia and chronic lymphocytic leukemia patients, apparently due to lymphoma masking. Active autoimmune hepatitis patients had approximately 3-fold fewer exclusive TRB clusters than healthy donors. TRB repertoire shifts in secondary cytopenia and chronic lymphocytic leukemia mostly reflected lymphoma, not autoimmunity.

Germline V gene data show CDR1 as LNHDA and CDR2 as SQIVND (reference sequence). The CDR3 has 14 residues. Each sample's input was around 250 ng genomic DNA, 30,000 to 45,000 genome equivalents. The sequenced material came from peripheral blood. The rearrangement joins TRBV19 to TRBJ1-6; TCRdb proposes TRBD1, but this gene call is untestable without DNA. The sequence was collected from a human donor with an autoimmune cytopenia or autoimmune hepatitis (not recorded which). The CDR3 sequence is CASSAGTDNSPLHF.